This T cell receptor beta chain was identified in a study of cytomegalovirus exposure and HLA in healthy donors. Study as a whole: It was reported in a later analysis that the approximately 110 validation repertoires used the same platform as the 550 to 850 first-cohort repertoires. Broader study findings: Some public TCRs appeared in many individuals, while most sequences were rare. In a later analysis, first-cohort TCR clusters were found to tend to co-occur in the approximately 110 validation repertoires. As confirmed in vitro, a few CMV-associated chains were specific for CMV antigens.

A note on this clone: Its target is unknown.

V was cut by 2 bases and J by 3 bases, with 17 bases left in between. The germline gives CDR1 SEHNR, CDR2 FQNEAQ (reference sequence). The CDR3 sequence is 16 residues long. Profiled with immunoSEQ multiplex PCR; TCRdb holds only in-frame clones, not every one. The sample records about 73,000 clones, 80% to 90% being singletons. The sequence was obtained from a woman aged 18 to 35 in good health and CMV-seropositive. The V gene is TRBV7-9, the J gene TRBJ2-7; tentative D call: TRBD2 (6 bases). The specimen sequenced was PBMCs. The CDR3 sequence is CASSLFRGEEIYEQYF. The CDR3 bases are TGTGCCAGCAGCTTATTCAGAGGGGAGGAGATCTACGAGCAGTACTTC.